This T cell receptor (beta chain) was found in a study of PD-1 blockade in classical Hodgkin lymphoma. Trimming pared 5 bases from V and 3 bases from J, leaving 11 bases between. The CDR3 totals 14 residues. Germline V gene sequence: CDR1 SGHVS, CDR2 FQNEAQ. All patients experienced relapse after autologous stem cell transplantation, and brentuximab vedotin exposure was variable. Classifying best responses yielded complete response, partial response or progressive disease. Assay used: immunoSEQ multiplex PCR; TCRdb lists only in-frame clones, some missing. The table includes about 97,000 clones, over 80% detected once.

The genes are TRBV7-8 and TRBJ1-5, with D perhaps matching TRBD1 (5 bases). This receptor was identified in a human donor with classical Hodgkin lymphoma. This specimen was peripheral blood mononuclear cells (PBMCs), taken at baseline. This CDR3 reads CASSPGGFNQPQHF. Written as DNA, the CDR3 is TGTGCCAGCAGCCCGGGGGGTTTCAATCAGCCCCAGCATTTT.